The rows below give T cell receptor beta chains drawn from one sample of a study of CD8 T cells in Susac syndrome. One entry per CDR3 protein results from TCRdb running MiXCR on the immunoSEQ multiplex PCR reads. The sample yields approximately 200,000 distinct CDR3 sequences, roughly 90% seen once. Sequencing used CD8+ T cells from PBMCs. The source of these receptors is a human donor with multiple sclerosis. The conserved cysteine and the conserved F or W are not part of the CDR3 here.

>TRBV19|TRBJ2-2
ASSIDGGTGELF
>TRBV30|TRBJ2-1
AWSVASNNEQF
>TRBV24-1|TRBJ1-1
ATRSGNTEAF
>TRBV30|TRBJ2-7
AWAYGTNLYEQY
>TRBV6-5|TRBJ2-7
ASSYSMMEFGENEQY
>TRBV12-5|TRBJ1-5
ASGLGQGSQPQH
>TRBV3-1|TRBJ2-2
ASRLTGFVSGELF
>TRBV24-1|TRBJ1-2
ATSDSPTGDGYT
>TRBV6-2/TRBV6-3|TRBJ2-1
ASSYLAGGANEQF
>TRBV13|TRBJ2-3
ASSSGLAGRTDTQY
>TRBV4-1|TRBJ1-1
ASSQDSPGYTEAF
>TRBV20-1|TRBJ2-1
SARGGGVEQF
>TRBV30|TRBJ2-3
ACKLALQTQY
>TRBV10-3|TRBJ2-1
AISELPDRGQVNEQF
>TRBV7-6|TRBJ2-5
ASSLGGATQY
>TRBV28|TRBJ2-3
ASIQGLAVDTQY
>TRBV12-3/TRBV12-4|TRBJ1-3
ASSIPRQSISGNTIY
>TRBV15|TRBJ1-2
ATSIAEASGYT
>TRBV5-6|TRBJ1-1
ASSLAGPIMNTEAF
>TRBV18|TRBJ1-1
ASSPGQANTEAF
>TRBV5-1|TRBJ1-6
ASSVAGNSPLH
>TRBV19|TRBJ1-1
ASSTRGLNPNTEAF
>TRBV18|TRBJ2-3
ASSPPVLALTPGGPTDTQY
>TRBV15|TRBJ1-1
ATSRDENTEAF
>TRBV19|TRBJ2-1
ASTGTVYNEQF
>TRBV4-2|TRBJ2-1
ASSQAVSSYNEQF
>TRBV7-6|TRBJ2-7
ASTRGISGADYEQY
>TRBV6-5|TRBJ2-2
ASSYSAAGELF
>TRBV5-6|TRBJ1-1
ASSLVSSQAF
>TRBV20-1|TRBJ2-7
SARVLAGAAEQY
>TRBV7-3|TRBJ2-3
ASSLIGVAGGTDTQY
>TRBV6-5|TRBJ1-1
ASSYSHRGWNTEAF
>TRBV19|TRBJ1-2
ASRSGYGYT
>TRBV25-1|TRBJ1-1
ASSDAGGLTEAF
>TRBV6-1|TRBJ2-7
ASSSGGTFPGFYEQY
>TRBV19|TRBJ1-2
ASRLPAGLNDGYT
>TRBV10-2|TRBJ2-7
ASGEGEQY
>TRBV2|TRBJ1-2
ASSDPGQTNYGYT
>TRBV29-1|TRBJ2-1
SVELAGSSYNEQF
>TRBV21-1|TRBJ2-5
ASSKQGVRGGETQY
>TRBV5-6|TRBJ2-7
ASSRVDYEQY
>TRBV5-1|TRBJ1-4
ASSLVRTGVKKTEKLF
>TRBV7-8|TRBJ1-4
ASSRPGLREKLF
>TRBV7-9|TRBJ2-7
ASSEGGRAYEQY
>TRBV4-3|TRBJ1-1
ASSQDVVEGVTEAF
>TRBV5-6|TRBJ2-5
ASSLVRDYQETQY
>TRBV4-3|TRBJ2-3
ASSQDSSSSSDTQY
>TRBV6-1|TRBJ1-3
ASEDGGNTIY
>TRBV2|TRBJ2-5
ASSDGGWPQY
>TRBV30|TRBJ1-1
AWSGLTGRGTEAF
>TRBV29-1|TRBJ1-2
SVTGKDNYGYT
>TRBV28|TRBJ1-5
ASSLRPERRRNQPQH
>TRBV7-3|TRBJ2-1
ASSVEGLAGGGEQF